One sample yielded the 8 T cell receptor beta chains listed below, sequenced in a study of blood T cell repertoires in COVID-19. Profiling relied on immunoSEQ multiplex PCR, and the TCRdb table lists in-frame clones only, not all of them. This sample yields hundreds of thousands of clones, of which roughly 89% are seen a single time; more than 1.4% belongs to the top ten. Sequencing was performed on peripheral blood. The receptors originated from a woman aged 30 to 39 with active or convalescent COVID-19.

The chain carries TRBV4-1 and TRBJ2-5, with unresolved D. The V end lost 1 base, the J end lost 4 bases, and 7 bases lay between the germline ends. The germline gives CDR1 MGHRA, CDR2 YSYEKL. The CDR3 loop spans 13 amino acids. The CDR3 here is CASSQGLGETQYF. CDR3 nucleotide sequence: TGCGCCAGCAGCCAAGGCCTAGGAGAGACCCAGTACTTC.

The CDR3 sequence: CASSTAGWTQYF. The DNA of the CDR3 is TGTGCCAGTAGTACAGCCGGGTGGACCCAGTACTTC. The rearrangement joins TRBV19 to TRBJ2-5; D remains ambiguous. The CDR3 spans 12 residues. From germline, CDR1 is LNHDA and CDR2 SQIVND (reference sequence). With 4 bases removed from V and 7 bases from J, the gap between germline ends came to 10 bases.

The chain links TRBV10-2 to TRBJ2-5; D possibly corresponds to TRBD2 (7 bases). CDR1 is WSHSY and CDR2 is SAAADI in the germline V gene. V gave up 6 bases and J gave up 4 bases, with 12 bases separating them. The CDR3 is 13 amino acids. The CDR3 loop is CASRGGAGETQYF. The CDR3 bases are TGCGCCAGCAGGGGGGGGGCTGGAGAGACCCAGTACTTC.

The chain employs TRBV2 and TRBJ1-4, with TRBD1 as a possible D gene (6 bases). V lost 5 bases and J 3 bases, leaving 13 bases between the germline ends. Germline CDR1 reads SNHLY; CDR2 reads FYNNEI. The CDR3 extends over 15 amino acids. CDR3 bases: TGTGCCAGCAGTAAAGTGGACAGTTCTAATGAAAAACTGTTTTTT. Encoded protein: CASSKVDSSNEKLFF.

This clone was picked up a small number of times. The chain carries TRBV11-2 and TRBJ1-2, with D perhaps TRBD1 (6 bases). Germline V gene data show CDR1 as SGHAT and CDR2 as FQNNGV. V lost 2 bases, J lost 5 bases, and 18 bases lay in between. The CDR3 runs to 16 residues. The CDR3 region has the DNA TGTGCCAGCAGCTTATTAGGGGGGGTCTGGGATTATGGCTACACCTTC. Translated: CASSLLGGVWDYGYTF.

In nucleotides, the CDR3 is TGCGCCAGCAGCCAGGGTAGCGGGAGGAGCACCTACAATGAGCAGTTCTTC. Amino acids: CASSQGSGRSTYNEQFF. V usage is TRBV4-1 and J usage is TRBJ2-1, with 10 nucleotides matching TRBD2. The length of the CDR3 is 17 residues. Looked up from germline, CDR1 is MGHRA and CDR2 is YSYEKL. The junction had 7 bases not matched to a gene; V was cut back by 3 bases and J by 2 bases.

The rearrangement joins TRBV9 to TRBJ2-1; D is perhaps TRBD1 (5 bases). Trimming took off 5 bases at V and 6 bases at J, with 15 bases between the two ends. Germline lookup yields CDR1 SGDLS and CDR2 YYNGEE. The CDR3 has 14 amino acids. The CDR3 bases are TGTGCCAGCAGTCCACTACGACAGACCAATGAGCAGTTCTTC. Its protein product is CASSPLRQTNEQFF.

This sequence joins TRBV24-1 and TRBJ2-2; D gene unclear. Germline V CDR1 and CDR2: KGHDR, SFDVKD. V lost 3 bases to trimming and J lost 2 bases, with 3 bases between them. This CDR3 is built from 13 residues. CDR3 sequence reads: CATSDRNTGELFF. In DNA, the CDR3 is TGTGCCACCAGTGATCGTAACACCGGGGAGCTGTTTTTT.